A single sample is the source of the 13 T cell receptor beta chains below, sequenced in a study of early T cells in non-severe SARS-CoV-2 infection. TCRdb itself ran the 5' RACE reads through MiXCR, one entry per CDR3 protein. The table records 30,000 to 40,000 distinct CDR3 sequences, 5% to 6.5% of them present only once. The sample comprised whole blood. These receptors came from an adult who was a healthcare worker with PCR-confirmed SARS-CoV-2 infection or an uninfected control (not recorded which).

This chain uses TRBV6-1 with TRBJ2-7; 10 positions agree with TRBD1. From germline, CDR1 is MNHNS and CDR2 SASEGT. V lost 8 bases to trimming and J lost 0 bases; unmatched junction nucleotides: 4. The CDR3 consists of 14 residues. The CDR3 DNA follows: TGTGCCAGCCGCGGGGACAGGGGCTCCTACGAGCAGTACTTC. The encoded protein is CASRGDRGSYEQYF.

Many counts were recorded for this clonotype. The chain is built from TRBV14 and TRBJ2-1; D call uncertain. The CDR3 extends over 14 amino acids. Trimming cost V 3 bases and J 5 bases, with 11 bases left between them. Germline CDR1 reads SGHDN; CDR2 reads FVKESK. The CDR3 DNA follows: TGTGCCAGCAGCCACTATCAGCGAGACAATGAGCAGTTCTTC. Its protein product is CASSHYQRDNEQFF.

There are many counts of this clonotype. The V and J genes are TRBV4-2 and TRBJ1-1; D perhaps matches TRBD1 (5 bases). Germline-derived CDR1 and CDR2 are LGHNA and YNFKEQ. The CDR3 length is 16 residues. V lost 1 base and J 3 bases, leaving 15 bases between the germline ends. CDR3 region: CASSQVGDMRHTEAFF. CDR3 sequence (DNA): TGTGCCAGCAGCCAAGTGGGGGATATGAGGCACACTGAAGCTTTCTTT.

At least ten counts were recorded for this clonotype. The chain has TRBV5-1 and TRBJ2-5; D possibly corresponds to TRBD2 (6 bases). The CDR3 runs to 14 residues. The germline V and J ends were trimmed by 4 bases and 1 base, with 11 bases remaining between them. The germline V gene encodes CDR1 SGHRS and CDR2 YFSETQ. As DNA, the CDR3 is TGCGCCAGCAGCGCGGCGGGGAGCCAAGAGACCCAGTACTTC. Translating it yields CASSAAGSQETQYF.

The chain couples TRBV6-1 to TRBJ1-5; D might be TRBD1 (6 bases). Trimming took off 6 bases at V and 4 bases at J, with 13 bases between the two ends. The CDR3 runs 14 residues. Germline CDR1 reads MNHNS; CDR2 reads SASEGT. The CDR3 DNA reads as TGTGCCAGCAGACCCGGGACAAAGAATCAGCCCCAGCATTTT. As protein: CASRPGTKNQPQHF.

In its sample, this clonotype was seen many times. The CDR3 DNA follows: TGTGCCAGCAGCAAAGTCGAAGGGCAAAATTCACCCCTCCACTTT. Encoded protein: CASSKVEGQNSPLHF. The gene calls are TRBV7-9 and TRBJ1-6, with D unclear. Trimming stripped 5 bases from V and 7 bases from J, with 15 bases between. Per germline, CDR1 SEHNR and CDR2 FQNEAQ (reference sequence). This CDR3 region has 15 residues.

This clonotype appeared many times. The genes are TRBV28 and TRBJ2-2; 11 nucleotides match TRBD2. Looked up from germline, CDR1 is MDHEN and CDR2 is SYDVKM. CDR3 size: 15 residues. V lost 6 bases and J lost 7; bases outside the gene matches: 7. This CDR3 is CASRSSGRAVGELFF. The CDR3 nucleotides are TGTGCCAGCAGAAGTAGCGGGAGGGCAGTCGGGGAGCTGTTTTTT.

This clonotype was recorded many times. The J gene is TRBJ2-3, the V gene TRBV7-2, with D unresolved. The CDR3 loop spans 12 amino acids. CDR1 is SGHTA, CDR2 FQGNSA, per germline. V was shortened by 3 bases and J by 6 bases, with 7 bases between the two germline ends. The CDR3 region has the DNA TGTGCCAGCAGCTTCAGTACGGATACGCAGTATTTT. Translating it yields CASSFSTDTQYF.

Many counts were recorded for this clonotype. The genes are TRBV25-1 and TRBJ2-3, with D tentatively TRBD2 (6 bases). V dropped 4 bases and J dropped 8 bases, with 16 bases sitting between them. Germline V gene data show CDR1 as MGHDK and CDR2 as SYGVNS. There are 14 residues in the CDR3. CDR3 residues: CASSGQTSFLTQYF. CDR3 coding DNA: TGTGCCAGCAGTGGGCAGACTAGTTTCCTTACGCAGTATTTT.

In this sample, this clonotype turned up many times. This chain joins TRBV29-1 and TRBJ1-1, with 9 bases matching TRBD1. Germline CDR1 is SQVTM and CDR2 is ANQGSEA. The junction had 11 bases not matched to a gene; V was cut back by 8 bases and J by 4 bases. CDR3 length equals 14 residues. CDR3 region: CSSQGEDRGTEAFF. The CDR3 DNA sequence: TGCAGCTCCCAAGGGGAGGACAGGGGCACTGAAGCTTTCTTT.

This clonotype was observed many times. The rearrangement uses TRBV20-1 and TRBJ1-1; TRBD1 is a possible D gene (5 bases). Germline CDR1 and CDR2: DFQATT and SNEGSKA (reference sequence). The CDR3 covers 18 residues. V dropped 0 bases and J dropped 4 bases, with 24 bases sitting between them. This CDR3 is CSARDPPGGVLSSTEAFF. Here the CDR3 DNA reads TGCAGTGCTAGAGACCCCCCCGGGGGGGTTCTTTCGAGCACTGAAGCTTTCTTT.

The chain has TRBV30 and TRBJ2-3, with TRBD1 matching 7 bases. This CDR3 has 13 residues. J lost 3 bases, V lost 3 bases, and 3 bases had no gene match. Germline V gene lookup returns CDR1 GTSNPN and CDR2 SVGIG (reference sequence). In nucleotides, the CDR3 is TGTGCCTGGAGAACGACAGGGACAGATACGCAGTATTTT. Residues: CAWRTTGTDTQYF. Looking up the rest from reference TRBV30 and TRBJ2-3 gives the full variable domain: SQTIHQWPATLVQPVGSPLSLECTVEGTSNPNLYWYRQAAGRGLQLLFYSVGIGQISSEVPQNLSASRPQDRQFILSSKKLLLSDSGFYLCAWRTTGTDTQYFGPGTRLTVL.

This clonotype was found many times. The chain recombines TRBV18 with TRBJ1-1; a weak D match, TRBD1 (6 bases). Germline lookup yields CDR1 KGHSH and CDR2 LQKENI. Trimming stripped 2 bases from V and 7 bases from J, with 17 bases between. This CDR3 contains 15 residues. For the CDR3, the DNA is TGTGCCAGCTCACCATTTGTAGGGACAATCATTGAAGCTTTCTTT. This translates into CASSPFVGTIIEAFF.